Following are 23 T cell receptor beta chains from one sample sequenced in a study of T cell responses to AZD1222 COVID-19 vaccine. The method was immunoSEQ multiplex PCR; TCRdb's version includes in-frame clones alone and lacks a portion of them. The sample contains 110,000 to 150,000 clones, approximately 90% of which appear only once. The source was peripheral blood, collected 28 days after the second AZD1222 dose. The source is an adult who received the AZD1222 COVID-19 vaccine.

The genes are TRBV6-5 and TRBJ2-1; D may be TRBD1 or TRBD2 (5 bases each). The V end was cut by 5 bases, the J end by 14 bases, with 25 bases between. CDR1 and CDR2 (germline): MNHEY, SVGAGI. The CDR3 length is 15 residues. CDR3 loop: CASSPGPSFSQMEFF. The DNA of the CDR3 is TGTGCCAGCAGTCCGGGACCCTCTTTCTCCCAAATGGAGTTCTTC.

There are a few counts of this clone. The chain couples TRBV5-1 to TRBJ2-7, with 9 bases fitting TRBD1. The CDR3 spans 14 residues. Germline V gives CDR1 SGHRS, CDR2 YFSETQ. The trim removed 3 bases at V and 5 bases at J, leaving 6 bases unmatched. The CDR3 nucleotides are TGCGCCAGCAGCTCCGGGACAGGGAACCACGAGCAGTACTTC. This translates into CASSSGTGNHEQYF.

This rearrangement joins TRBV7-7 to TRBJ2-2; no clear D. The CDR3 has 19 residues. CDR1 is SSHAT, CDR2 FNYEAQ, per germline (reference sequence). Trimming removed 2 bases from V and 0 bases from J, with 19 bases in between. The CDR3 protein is CASSLYPPSSATNTGELFF. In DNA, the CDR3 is TGTGCCAGCAGCTTATACCCCCCCTCGAGCGCCACGAACACCGGGGAGCTGTTTTTT. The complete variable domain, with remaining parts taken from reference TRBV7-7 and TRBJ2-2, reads GAGVSQSPRYKVTKRGQDVTLRCDPISSHATLYWYQQALGQGPEFLTYFNYEAQPDKSGLPSDRFSAERPEGSISTLTIQRTEQRDSAMYRCASSLYPPSSATNTGELFFGEGSRLTVL.

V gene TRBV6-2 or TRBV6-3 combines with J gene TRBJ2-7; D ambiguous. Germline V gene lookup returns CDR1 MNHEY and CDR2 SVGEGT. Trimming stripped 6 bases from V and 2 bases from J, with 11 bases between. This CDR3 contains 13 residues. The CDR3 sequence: CASSPGTPYEQYF. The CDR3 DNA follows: TGTGCCAGCAGCCCCGGTACCCCCTACGAGCAGTACTTC.

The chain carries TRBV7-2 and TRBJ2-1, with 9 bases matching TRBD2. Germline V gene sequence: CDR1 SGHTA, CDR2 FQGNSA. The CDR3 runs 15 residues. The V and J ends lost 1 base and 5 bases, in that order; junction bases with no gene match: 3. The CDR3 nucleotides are TGTGCCAGCAGCTTAGTGGCGGGAGGGCACAATGAGCAGTTCTTC. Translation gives CASSLVAGGHNEQFF.

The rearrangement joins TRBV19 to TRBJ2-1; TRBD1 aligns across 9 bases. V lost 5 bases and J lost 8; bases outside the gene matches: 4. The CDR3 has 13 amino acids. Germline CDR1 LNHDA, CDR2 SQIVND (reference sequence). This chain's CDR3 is CASSLDRGDEQFF. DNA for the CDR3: TGTGCCAGTAGTTTGGACAGGGGCGATGAGCAGTTCTTC.

CDR3 loop: CATSRGGDRQETQYF. The CDR3 DNA is TGTGCCACCAGCAGGGGGGGGGACAGACAAGAGACCCAGTACTTC. The chain recombines TRBV15 with TRBJ2-5, with D perhaps assigned TRBD1 or TRBD2 (7 bases each). This CDR3 comprises 15 residues. Germline values: CDR1 LNHNV, CDR2 YYDKDF (reference sequence). V was trimmed by 3 bases and J by 2 bases, leaving 13 bases between them.

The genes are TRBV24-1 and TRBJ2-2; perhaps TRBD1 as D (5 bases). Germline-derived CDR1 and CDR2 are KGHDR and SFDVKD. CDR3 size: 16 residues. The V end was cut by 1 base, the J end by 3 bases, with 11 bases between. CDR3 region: CATSDFGQGDTGELFF. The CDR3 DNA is TGTGCCACCAGTGATTTCGGCCAGGGTGACACCGGGGAGCTGTTTTTT.

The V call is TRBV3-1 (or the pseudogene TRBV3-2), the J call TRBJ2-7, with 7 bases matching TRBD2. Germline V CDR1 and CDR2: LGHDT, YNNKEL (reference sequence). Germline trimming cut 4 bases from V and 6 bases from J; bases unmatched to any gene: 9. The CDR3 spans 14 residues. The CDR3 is CASSPGLIIREQYF. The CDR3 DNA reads TGTGCCAGCAGCCCGGGACTAATTATACGCGAGCAGTACTTC.

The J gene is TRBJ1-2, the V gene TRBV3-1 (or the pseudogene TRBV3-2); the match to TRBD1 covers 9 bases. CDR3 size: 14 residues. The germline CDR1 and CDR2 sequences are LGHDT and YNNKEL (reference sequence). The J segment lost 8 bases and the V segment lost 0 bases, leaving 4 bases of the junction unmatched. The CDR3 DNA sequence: TGTGCCAGCAGCCAAGAAGGACAGGGGAGAGGCTACACCTTC. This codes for CASSQEGQGRGYTF.

The CDR3 sequence: CASGGTSSPLHF. The CDR3, as DNA: TGTGCCAGTGGGGGGACTAGTTCACCCCTCCACTTT. This chain uses TRBV2 with TRBJ1-6, with D possibly matching TRBD1 (5 bases). Trimming stripped 9 bases from V and 9 bases from J, with 12 bases between. CDR1 SNHLY and CDR2 FYNNEI come from the germline V gene. The CDR3 is 12 amino acids.

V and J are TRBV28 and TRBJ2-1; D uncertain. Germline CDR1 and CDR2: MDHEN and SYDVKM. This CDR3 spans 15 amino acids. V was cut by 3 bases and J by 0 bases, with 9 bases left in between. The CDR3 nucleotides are TGTGCCAGCAGTTTTGGTCAGATCTCCTACAATGAGCAGTTCTTC. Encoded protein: CASSFGQISYNEQFF.

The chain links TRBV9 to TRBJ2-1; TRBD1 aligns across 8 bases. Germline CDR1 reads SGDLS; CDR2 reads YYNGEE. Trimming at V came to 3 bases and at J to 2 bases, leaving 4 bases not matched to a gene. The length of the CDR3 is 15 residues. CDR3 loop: CASSAGDRTYNEQFF. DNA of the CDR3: TGTGCCAGCAGCGCTGGGGACAGGACCTACAATGAGCAGTTCTTC.

The CDR3 spells CASSLDTRHNEQFF. CDR3 DNA sequence: TGTGCCAGCAGCTTAGATACTAGACACAATGAGCAGTTCTTC. This chain uses TRBV7-2 with TRBJ2-1, with D maybe TRBD2 (5 bases). In germline, CDR1 is SGHTA, CDR2 FQGNSA. This CDR3 is built from 14 residues. V was clipped by 1 base and J by 5 bases, with 9 bases between them. Variable domain in full (rest from reference TRBV7-2 and TRBJ2-1): GAGVSQSPSNKVTEKGKDVELRCDPISGHTALYWYRQSLGQGLEFLIYFQGNSAPDKSGLPSDRFSAERTGGSVSTLTIQRTQQEDSAVYLCASSLDTRHNEQFFGPGTRLTVL.

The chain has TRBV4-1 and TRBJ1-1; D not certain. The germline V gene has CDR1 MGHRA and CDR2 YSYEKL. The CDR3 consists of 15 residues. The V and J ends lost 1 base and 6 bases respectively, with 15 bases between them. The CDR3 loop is CASSQAFGVVAEAFF. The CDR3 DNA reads TGCGCCAGCAGCCAAGCATTTGGGGTGGTTGCTGAAGCTTTCTTT.

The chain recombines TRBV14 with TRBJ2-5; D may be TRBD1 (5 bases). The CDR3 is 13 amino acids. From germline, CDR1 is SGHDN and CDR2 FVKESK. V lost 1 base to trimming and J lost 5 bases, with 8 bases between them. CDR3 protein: CASSQGGRETQYF. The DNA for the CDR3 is TGTGCCAGCAGCCAAGGGGGCCGGGAGACCCAGTACTTC.

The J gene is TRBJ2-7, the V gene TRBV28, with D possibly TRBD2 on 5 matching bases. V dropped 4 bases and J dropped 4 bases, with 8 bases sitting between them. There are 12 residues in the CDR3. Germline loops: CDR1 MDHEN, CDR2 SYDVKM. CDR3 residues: CASSSDSYEQYF. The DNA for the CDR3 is TGTGCCAGCAGTTCGGACTCATACGAGCAGTACTTC. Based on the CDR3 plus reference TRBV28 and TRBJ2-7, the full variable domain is DVKVTQSSRYLVKRTGEKVFLECVQDMDHENMFWYRQDPGLGLRLIYFSYDVKMKEKGDIPEGYSVSREKKERFSLILESASTNQTSMYLCASSSDSYEQYFGPGTRLTVT.

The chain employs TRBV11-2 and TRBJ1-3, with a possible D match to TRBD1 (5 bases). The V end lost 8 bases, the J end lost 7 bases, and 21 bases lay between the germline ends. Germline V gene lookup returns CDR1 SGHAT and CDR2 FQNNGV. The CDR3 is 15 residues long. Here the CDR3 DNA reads TGTGCCAGCGTGAGGGGTGGAAACTCAGCCAACACCATATATTTT. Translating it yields CASVRGGNSANTIYF.

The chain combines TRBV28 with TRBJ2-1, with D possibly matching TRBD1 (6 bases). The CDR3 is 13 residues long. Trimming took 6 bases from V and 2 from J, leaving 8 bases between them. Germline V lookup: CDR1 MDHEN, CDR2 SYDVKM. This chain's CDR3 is CASRDRAYNEQFF. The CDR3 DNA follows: TGTGCCAGCAGGGACAGAGCCTACAATGAGCAGTTCTTC.

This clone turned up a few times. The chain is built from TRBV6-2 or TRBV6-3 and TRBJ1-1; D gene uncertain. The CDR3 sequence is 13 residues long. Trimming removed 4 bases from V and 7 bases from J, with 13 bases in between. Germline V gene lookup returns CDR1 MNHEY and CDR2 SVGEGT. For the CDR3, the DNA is TGTGCCAGCAGTTCCGGGCATCGGGGTGAAGCTTTCTTT. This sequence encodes CASSSGHRGEAFF.

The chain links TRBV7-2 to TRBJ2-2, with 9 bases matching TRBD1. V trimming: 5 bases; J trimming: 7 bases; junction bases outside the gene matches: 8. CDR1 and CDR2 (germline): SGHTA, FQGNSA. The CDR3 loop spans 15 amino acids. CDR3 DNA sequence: TGTGCCAGCAGCCTATTACAGGGGGCCGGCGGGGAGCTGTTTTTT. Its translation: CASSLLQGAGGELFF.

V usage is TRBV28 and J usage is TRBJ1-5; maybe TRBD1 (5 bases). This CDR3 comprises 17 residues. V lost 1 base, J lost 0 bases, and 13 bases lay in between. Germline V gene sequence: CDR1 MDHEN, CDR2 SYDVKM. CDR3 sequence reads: CASSLSQGWNSNQPQHF. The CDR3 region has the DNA TGTGCCAGCAGTTTATCCCAGGGCTGGAATAGCAATCAGCCCCAGCATTTT.

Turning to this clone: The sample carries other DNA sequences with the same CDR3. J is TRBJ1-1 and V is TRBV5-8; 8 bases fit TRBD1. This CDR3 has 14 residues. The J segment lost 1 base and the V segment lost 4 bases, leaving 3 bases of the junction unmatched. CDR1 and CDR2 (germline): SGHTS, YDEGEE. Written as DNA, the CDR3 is TGTGCCAGCAGCCGTGGGACAGGGAACACTGAAGCTTTCTTT. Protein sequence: CASSRGTGNTEAFF.